The 26 T cell receptor beta chains below all came from one sample that was sequenced in a study of blood T cell repertoires in COVID-19. The assay was immunoSEQ multiplex PCR, and TCRdb's table has in-frame clones only and misses some. This table holds 130,000 or so clones, around 86% found once. Material: peripheral blood. Receptors were obtained from a woman aged 65 to 85 with COVID-19, enrolled during active disease.

This clone was counted between two and nine times. The chain joins TRBV6-6 to TRBJ2-7; the match to TRBD1 covers 8 bases. In germline, CDR1 is MNHNY, CDR2 SVGAGI (reference sequence). This CDR3 spans 15 amino acids. The trim removed 6 bases at V and 2 bases at J, leaving 9 bases unmatched. The DNA for the CDR3 is TGTGCCAGCAGCCCGGACAGGGTTGTTCCCTACGAGCAGTACTTC. Translating it yields CASSPDRVVPYEQYF.

This rearrangement joins TRBV5-1 to TRBJ2-7; TRBD1 aligns across 7 bases. The CDR3 contains 15 residues. V lost 4 bases and J lost 1; bases outside the gene matches: 8. CDR1 is SGHRS, CDR2 YFSETQ, per germline. The CDR3 bases are TGCGCCAGCAGCGGGGACCGGGACAGATCCTACGAGCAGTACTTC. This translates into CASSGDRDRSYEQYF.

The V and J genes are TRBV13 and TRBJ1-6, with D maybe TRBD1 (6 bases). The V gene lost 0 bases and the J gene lost 5 bases, with 11 bases spanning the gap. The CDR3 covers 16 residues. The germline CDR1 and CDR2 sequences are PRHDT and FYEKMQ (reference sequence). CDR3 amino acids: CASSLGGGPDNSPLHF. CDR3 DNA: TGTGCCAGCAGCTTAGGCGGGGGGCCAGATAATTCACCCCTCCACTTT. The whole variable domain, remainder taken from reference TRBV13 and TRBJ1-6, is AAGVIQSPRHLIKEKRETATLKCYPIPRHDTVYWYQQGPGQDPQFLISFYEKMQSDKGSIPDRFSAQQFSDYHSELNMSSLELGDSALYFCASSLGGGPDNSPLHFGNGTRLTVT.

The chain combines TRBV2 with TRBJ2-4; unclear D gene. The CDR3 runs to 14 residues. The germline V gene encodes CDR1 SNHLY and CDR2 FYNNEI. The V and J ends lost 1 base and 0 bases respectively, with 4 bases between them. CDR3 in amino acids: CASSEGVAKNIQYF. The CDR3 nucleotides read TGTGCCAGCAGTGAAGGCGTAGCCAAAAACATTCAGTACTTC.

The J gene is TRBJ2-1, the V gene TRBV24-1; 7 bases match TRBD1. The V segment lost 3 bases and the J segment 4 bases; nucleotides outside the gene matches: 20. CDR3 size: 20 residues. CDR1 KGHDR and CDR2 SFDVKD come from the germline V gene. CDR3 sequence reads: CATSDPVLDRQVPFYNEQFF. The CDR3 nucleotides are TGTGCCACCAGTGATCCCGTTCTGGACAGGCAAGTCCCCTTTTACAATGAGCAGTTCTTC.

This clone was found once. The CDR3 nucleotides are TGTGCCACCAGCAGAGATGGGGCGCTGGAGGAGACCCAGTACTTC. This codes for CATSRDGALEETQYF. The chain joins TRBV15 to TRBJ2-5, with D maybe TRBD1 (5 bases). The CDR3 length is 15 residues. In germline, CDR1 is LNHNV, CDR2 YYDKDF (reference sequence). V shed 0 bases and J shed 5 bases, with 13 bases lying between them.

The chain combines TRBV6-2 or TRBV6-3 with TRBJ2-5; TRBD2 matches 12 bases. The CDR3 spans 18 residues. Per the germline V gene, CDR1 is MNHEY and CDR2 is SVGEGT. After removal of 4 bases from V and 1 base from J, the junction contained 10 bases not matched to a gene. The DNA for the CDR3 is TGTGCCAGCAGTTTCGGGACTAGCGGGCGAATGTCCCAAGAGACCCAGTACTTC. Residues: CASSFGTSGRMSQETQYF.

The chain uses TRBV2 and TRBJ1-3; D may be TRBD1 (5 bases). The V end was cut by 6 bases, the J end by 2 bases, with 14 bases between. Germline loops: CDR1 SNHLY, CDR2 FYNNEI. The CDR3 spans 15 residues. CDR3 region: CASSPSRGAGNTIYF. The CDR3 coding sequence is TGTGCCAGCAGCCCATCCCGGGGGGCTGGAAACACCATATATTTT. Full variable domain (rest looked up from reference TRBV2 and TRBJ1-3): EPEVTQTPSHQVTQMGQEVILRCVPISNHLYFYWYRQILGQKVEFLVSFYNNEISEKSEIFDDQFSVERPDGSNFTLKIRSTKLEDSAMYFCASSPSRGAGNTIYFGEGSWLTVV.

This clone was seen a single time. The rearrangement uses TRBV21-1 and TRBJ2-7; the table calls TRBD1, which could not be checked here. TRBV21-1 is a known pseudogene. The CDR3 runs to 11 residues. The CDR3 spells CASSKGPRQYF. As DNA, the CDR3 is TGTGCCAGCAGCAAAGGGCCAAGGCAGTACTTC.

CDR3 loop: CALGTTAYNEQFF. The CDR3 nucleotides read TGTGCCTTGGGGACTACAGCCTACAATGAGCAGTTCTTC. The chain combines TRBV30 with TRBJ2-1; 7 nucleotides match TRBD2. Per germline, CDR1 GTSNPN and CDR2 SVGIG (reference sequence). The ends lost 7 bases at V and 2 bases at J; junction bases unmatched: 5. The CDR3 sequence is 13 residues long.

The chain has TRBV9 and TRBJ2-1, with 7 nucleotides matching TRBD2. The V and J ends lost 10 bases and 8 bases, in that order; junction bases with no gene match: 18. In germline, CDR1 is SGDLS, CDR2 YYNGEE. CDR3 size: 15 residues. As DNA, the CDR3 is TGTGCCTCCGCACCCATGGGGGTCCGGGGGGATGAGCAGTTCTTC. Its protein is CASAPMGVRGDEQFF.

The gene calls are TRBV7-9 and TRBJ1-5; 9 positions match TRBD1. Germline values: CDR1 SEHNR, CDR2 FQNEAQ (reference sequence). CDR3 length: 15 amino acids. V trimming: 6 bases; J trimming: 7 bases; junction bases outside the gene matches: 10. CDR3 nucleotide sequence: TGTGCCAGCAGTTCCCATGGGACAGGGCGGCAGCCCCAGCATTTT. Its translation is CASSSHGTGRQPQHF.

The chain uses TRBV5-5 and TRBJ1-4; D is uncertain. V lost 6 bases and J 0 bases, leaving 9 bases between the germline ends. The V gene's germline CDR1 is SGHKS and CDR2 YYEKEE (reference sequence). The CDR3 consists of 14 residues. CDR3 in amino acids: CASTPRATNEKLFF. CDR3 bases: TGTGCCAGCACCCCCCGGGCAACTAATGAAAAACTGTTTTTT. Combining the CDR3 with reference TRBV5-5 and TRBJ1-4 gives the whole variable domain DAGVTQSPTHLIKTRGQQVTLRCSPISGHKSVSWYQQVLGQGPQFIFQYYEKEERGRGNFPDRFSARQFPNYSSELNVNALLLGDSALYLCASTPRATNEKLFFGSGTQLSVL.

J is TRBJ1-2 and V is TRBV7-9, with D hard to call. In germline, CDR1 is SEHNR, CDR2 FQNEAQ (reference sequence). Trimming cost V 6 bases and J 5 bases, with 19 bases left between them. There are 15 residues in the CDR3. This CDR3 reads CASSPVGEALYGYTF. CDR3 bases: TGTGCCAGCAGTCCGGTGGGTGAGGCCCTATATGGCTACACCTTC.

With respect to this clone: One end of the junction fails to match germline, which may point to a read error. This chain connects TRBV7-2 to TRBJ2-5, with 8 nucleotides matching TRBD1. This CDR3 has 15 amino acids. Germline V gives CDR1 SGHTA, CDR2 FQGNSA. CDR3 nucleotide sequence: TGTGCCAGTAGCTTAGGGACAGGACCACAAGAGACCCAGTACTTC. It translates to CASSLGTGPQETQYF.

The chain uses TRBV6-5 and TRBJ1-2; tentatively, D is TRBD1 (5 bases). This CDR3 has 14 amino acids. With 7 bases removed from V and 7 bases from J, the gap between germline ends came to 19 bases. Germline CDR1 reads MNHEY; CDR2 reads SVGAGI. The CDR3 sequence is CASNDRHPGGGYTF. The CDR3, as DNA: TGTGCCAGCAACGACCGCCACCCGGGGGGTGGCTACACCTTC.

This sequence joins TRBV7-9 and TRBJ2-3; 10 bases are shared with TRBD1. J was trimmed by 3 bases and V by 4 bases; bases with no gene match: 7. Germline CDR1 is SEHNR and CDR2 is FQNEAQ (reference sequence). The CDR3 runs to 16 residues. DNA for the CDR3: TGTGCCAGCAGCTCTGACAGGGGGCTAACGACAGATACGCAGTATTTT. Protein sequence: CASSSDRGLTTDTQYF.

This clone was counted a single time. This sequence joins TRBV7-9 and TRBJ2-1; 7 nucleotides match TRBD1. V lost 4 bases and J lost 3; bases outside the gene matches: 6. CDR1 SEHNR and CDR2 FQNEAQ come from the germline V gene (reference sequence). The CDR3 is made up of 15 amino acids. The CDR3 sequence is CASSSTGISYNEQFF. For the CDR3, the DNA is TGTGCCAGCAGCTCGACAGGGATTAGCTACAATGAGCAGTTCTTC.

This clone has a handful of counts. The gene calls are TRBV2 and TRBJ2-1, with D perhaps TRBD2 (5 bases). CDR1 SNHLY and CDR2 FYNNEI come from the germline V gene. The ends were cut back, 6 bases at V and 4 bases at J, with 13 bases in the middle. The CDR3 totals 14 residues. The CDR3 DNA is TGTGCCAGCAGGGGGAGAGGAGCGTACAATGAGCAGTTCTTC. It codes for CASRGRGAYNEQFF.

This chain uses TRBV12-3 or TRBV12-4 with TRBJ1-6; D uncertain. Trimming stripped 3 bases from V and 10 bases from J, with 7 bases between. This CDR3 has 12 residues. DNA for the CDR3: TGTGCCAGCAGTTTTCAGGTATCACCCCTCCACTTT. It yields the protein CASSFQVSPLHF.

About this clone itself: The CDR3 does not end in the conserved phenylalanine or tryptophan, so this is likely a read error. The DNA is left out, because the CDR3 cannot be placed on it with certainty; the CDR3 is given as TCRdb lists it. The rearrangement joins TRBV3-1 (or the pseudogene TRBV3-2) to TRBJ1-1; TRBD1, the D gene given by the table, was not confirmed from the DNA. The CDR3 contains 12 residues when both ends are counted. The germline V gene has CDR1 LGHDT and CDR2 YNNKEL (reference sequence). The CDR3: CASSRTPGTGGS.

This clone appeared once. This chain joins TRBV5-1 and TRBJ1-2; a weak D match, TRBD1 (5 bases). V gave up 0 bases and J gave up 6 bases, with 9 bases separating them. The CDR3 loop spans 13 amino acids. Germline CDR1 is SGHRS and CDR2 is YFSETQ. CDR3 protein: CASSLGQSHGYTF. CDR3 nucleotide sequence: TGCGCCAGCAGCTTGGGACAGTCCCATGGCTACACCTTC. Supplemented by reference TRBV5-1 and TRBJ1-2, the full variable domain reads KAGVTQTPRYLIKTRGQQVTLSCSPISGHRSVSWYQQTPGQGLQFLFEYFSETQRNKGNFPGRFSGRQFSNSRSEMNVSTLELGDSALYLCASSLGQSHGYTFGSGTRLTVV.

This chain joins TRBV5-1 and TRBJ1-3; D is uncertain. The CDR3 length is 14 residues. Trimming shortened V by 0 bases and J by 4 bases, and 8 bases separated the two germline ends. Germline V CDR1 and CDR2: SGHRS, YFSETQ. The CDR3 nucleotides read TGCGCCAGCAGCTTGGTAGGGAGGGGAAACACCATATATTTT. It is translated as CASSLVGRGNTIYF.

This clone was recorded once. This sequence joins TRBV7-2 and TRBJ1-1; no clear D. Trimming pared 1 base from V and 4 bases from J, leaving 10 bases between. CDR3 size: 14 residues. Germline-derived CDR1 and CDR2 are SGHTA and FQGNSA. The CDR3, as DNA: TGTGCCAGCAGCTTAGGAGGAGGTGTCACTGAAGCTTTCTTT. It specifies CASSLGGGVTEAFF. The full variable domain, completed using reference TRBV7-2 and TRBJ1-1, is GAGVSQSPSNKVTEKGKDVELRCDPISGHTALYWYRQSLGQGLEFLIYFQGNSAPDKSGLPSDRFSAERTGGSVSTLTIQRTQQEDSAVYLCASSLGGGVTEAFFGQGTRLTVV.

The J gene is TRBJ1-6, the V gene TRBV5-4, with a weak D call TRBD1 (5 bases). Germline V gives CDR1 SGHNT, CDR2 YYREEE (reference sequence). This CDR3 region has 16 residues. The V end was cut by 2 bases, the J end by 0 bases, with 9 bases between. The CDR3 region is CASSFRVSSYNSPLHF. In nucleotides, the CDR3 is TGTGCCAGCAGCTTCAGGGTTAGCTCCTATAATTCACCCCTCCACTTT.

This clone was recorded a few times. The rearrangement uses TRBV4-2 and TRBJ2-1; TRBD2 aligns across 9 bases. The trim removed 6 bases at V and 5 bases at J, leaving 11 bases unmatched. CDR3 length: 16 residues. Germline V gene data show CDR1 as LGHNA and CDR2 as YNFKEQ. CDR3 residues: CASRERWSGGHNEQFF. The CDR3 bases are TGTGCCAGCAGAGAAAGGTGGAGCGGGGGGCACAATGAGCAGTTCTTC.